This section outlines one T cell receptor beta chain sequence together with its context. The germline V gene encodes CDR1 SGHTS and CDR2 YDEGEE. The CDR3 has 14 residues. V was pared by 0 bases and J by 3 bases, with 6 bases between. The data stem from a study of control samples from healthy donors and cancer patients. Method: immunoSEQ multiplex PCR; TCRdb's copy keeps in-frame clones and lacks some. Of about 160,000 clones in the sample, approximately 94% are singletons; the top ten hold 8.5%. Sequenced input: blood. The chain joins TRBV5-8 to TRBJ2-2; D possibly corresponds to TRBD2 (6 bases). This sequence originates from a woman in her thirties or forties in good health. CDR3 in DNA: TGTGCCAGCAGCTTGGGGAGGGACACCGGGGAGCTGTTTTTT. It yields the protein CASSLGRDTGELFF.